The clone carrying this T cell receptor (beta chain) was detected once. Per the original data handling: Estimation of nucleated cell counts was performed using reference gene primer amplification. The table came from immunoSEQ multiplex PCR; TCRdb's copy has only in-frame clones and leaves some out. That table gives V, J and clone size, and the DNA gave D and trimming. The data contain about 58,000 clones, roughly nine tenths of them singletons. This sample is part of a study of blood T cell repertoires in COVID-19. The wider study: T cells, B-cell-depleted T cells, or PBMCs provided the cDNA or gDNA that served as material.

V lost 5 bases to trimming and J lost 0 bases, with 11 bases between them. The CDR3 runs to 15 residues. Germline CDR1 SEHNR, CDR2 FQNEAQ (reference sequence). The chain couples TRBV7-9 to TRBJ1-3; D may be TRBD1 (6 bases). The sequence was obtained from a woman aged 70-85 years with active COVID-19. Sequencing input: peripheral blood. The CDR3 sequence is CASSLRTVSGNTIYF. CDR3 nucleotide sequence: TGTGCCAGCAGCCTTCGGACAGTCTCTGGAAACACCATATATTTT.